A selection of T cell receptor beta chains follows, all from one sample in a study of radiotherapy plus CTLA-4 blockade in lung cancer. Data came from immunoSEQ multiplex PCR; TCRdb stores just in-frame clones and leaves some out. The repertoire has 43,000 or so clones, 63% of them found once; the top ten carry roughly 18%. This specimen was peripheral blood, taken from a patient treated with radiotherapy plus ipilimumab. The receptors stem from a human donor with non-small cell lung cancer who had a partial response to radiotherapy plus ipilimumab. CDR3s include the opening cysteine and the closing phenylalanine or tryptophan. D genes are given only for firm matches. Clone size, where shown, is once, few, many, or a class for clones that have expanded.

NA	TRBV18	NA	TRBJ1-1	TGTGCCAGCTCACCAGGAGACAGCCACACTGAAGCTTTCTTT	CASSPGDSHTEAFF
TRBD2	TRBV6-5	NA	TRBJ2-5	TGTGCCAGCAGTTACACTCTTAGCGGGAGAGGGGAGCAGTACTTC	CASSYTLSGRGEQYF
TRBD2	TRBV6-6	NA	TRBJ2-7	TGTGCCAGCAGTTACGTGGGTCTAGCGGGAGACGAGCAGTACTTC	CASSYVGLAGDEQYF
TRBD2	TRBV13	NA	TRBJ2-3	TGTGCCAGCAGCTTAAAACTAGCGGGACTCACAGATACGCAGTATTTT	CASSLKLAGLTDTQYF
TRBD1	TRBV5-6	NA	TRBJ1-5	TGTGCCAGCAGCTTTCTGGCAGGGGGCGCAGAACAGCCCCAGCATTTT	CASSFLAGGAEQPQHF
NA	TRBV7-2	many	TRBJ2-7	TGTGCCAGCAGCTTACGGGGAAACGAGCAGTACTTC	CASSLRGNEQYF
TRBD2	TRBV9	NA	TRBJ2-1	TGTGCCAGCGGGGGCGGGGGGTCCTACAATGAGCAGTTCTTC	CASGGGGSYNEQFF
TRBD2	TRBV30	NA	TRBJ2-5	TGTGCCTGGAGTGTGGGGACTAGCGAAGAGACCCAGTACTTC	CAWSVGTSEETQYF
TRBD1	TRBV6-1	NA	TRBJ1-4	TGTGCCAGCAGTAGAAACAGGGGGACTAATGAAAAACTGTTTTTT	CASSRNRGTNEKLFF
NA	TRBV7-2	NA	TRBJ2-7	TGTGCCAGCAGCCGATCGGCGGGTATTATGGAGCAGTACTTC	CASSRSAGIMEQYF
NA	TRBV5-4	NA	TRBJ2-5	TGTGCCAGCAGCTTCCGAGAGACCCAGTACTTC	CASSFRETQYF
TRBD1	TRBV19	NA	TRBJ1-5	TGTGCCAGTAGTATCTCCAGGGGGCCTGTTCAGCCCCAGCATTTT	CASSISRGPVQPQHF
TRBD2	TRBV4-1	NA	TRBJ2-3	TGCGCCAGCAGCCACCCCAACGGGGCGGGAGTCGAGGATACGCAGTATTTT	CASSHPNGAGVEDTQYF
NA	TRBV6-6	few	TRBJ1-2	TGTGCCAGCACCATGGGGCTGGGGGGGAGTAGCTACACCTTC	CASTMGLGGSSYTF
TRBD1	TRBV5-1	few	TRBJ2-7	TGCGCCAGCAGCTCCGACCCCGGGACAGGGAAAGGCGAGCAGTACTTC	CASSSDPGTGKGEQYF
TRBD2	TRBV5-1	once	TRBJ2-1	TGCGCCAGCAGGGTTAGCGGGGGACCCTACAATGAGCAGTTCTTC	CASRVSGGPYNEQFF
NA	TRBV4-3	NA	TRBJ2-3	TGCGCCAGCAGCCGAGCTCCTAGCACAGATACGCAGTATTTT	CASSRAPSTDTQYF
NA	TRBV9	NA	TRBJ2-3	TGTGCCAGCAGCGCGGACAGCGAGTTGGTGGATACGCAGTATTTT	CASSADSELVDTQYF
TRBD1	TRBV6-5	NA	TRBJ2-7	TGTGCCAGTTGGACAGGCGGAGACTACGAGCAGTACTTC	CASWTGGDYEQYF
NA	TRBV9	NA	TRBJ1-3	TGTGCCAGCAGCGTAGACGGGGGGGCAACTGGAAACACCATATATTTT	CASSVDGGATGNTIYF
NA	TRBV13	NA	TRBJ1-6	TGTGCCAGCAGCCTACAGGGCTATAATTCACCCCTCCACTTT	CASSLQGYNSPLHF
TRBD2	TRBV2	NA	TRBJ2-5	TGTGCCAGCAAATCCGGACTAGCGGGGGTAGAGACCCAGTACTTC	CASKSGLAGVETQYF
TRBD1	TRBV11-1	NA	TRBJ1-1	TGTGCCAGCAGCCGAGGGACAGCGAGGACTGAAGCTTTCTTT	CASSRGTARTEAFF
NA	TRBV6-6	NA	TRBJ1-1	TGTGCCAGCAGTTTCCAGGGGAGAGTGGGTGAAGCTTTCTTT	CASSFQGRVGEAFF
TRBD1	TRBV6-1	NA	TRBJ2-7	TGTGCCAGCAGTGAAGCAGGACAGGGCACCTACGAGCAGTACTTC	CASSEAGQGTYEQYF
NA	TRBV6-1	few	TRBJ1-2	TGTGCCAGCAGCCAGGACAGAATCTATGGCTACACCTTC	CASSQDRIYGYTF
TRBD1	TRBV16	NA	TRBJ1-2	TGTGCCAGCAGCCCAGGGGGCTTCTATGGCTACACCTTC	CASSPGGFYGYTF
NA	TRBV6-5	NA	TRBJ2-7	TGTGCCAGCAGGGGGCAGCCTCCCTACGAGCAGTACTTC	CASRGQPPYEQYF
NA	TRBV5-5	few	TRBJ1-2	TGTGCCAGCAGCTCGGGGGACCTCAACTATGGCTACACCTTC	CASSSGDLNYGYTF
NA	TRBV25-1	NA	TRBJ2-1	TGTGCCAGCAGTGGAGTATCTGGCGGTGAGCAGTTCTTC	CASSGVSGGEQFF
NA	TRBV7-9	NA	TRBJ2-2	TGTGCCAGCAGCTTTTTAACGGGGGTGACCGGGGAGCTGTTTTTT	CASSFLTGVTGELFF
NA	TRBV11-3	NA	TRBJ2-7	TGTGCCAGCAGCCGTACTGAGGGCTACGAGCAGTACTTC	CASSRTEGYEQYF
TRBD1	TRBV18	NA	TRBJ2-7	TGTGCCAGCTCACCACCGGGACAGTACGAGCAGTACTTC	CASSPPGQYEQYF
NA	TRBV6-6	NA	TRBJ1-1	TGTGCCAGCAGTTATTCCCGGGGGAACACTGAAGCTTTCTTT	CASSYSRGNTEAFF
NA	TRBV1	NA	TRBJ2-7	TGCACCAGCAGACTAGAATCCTACGAGCAGTACTTC	CTSRLESYEQYF
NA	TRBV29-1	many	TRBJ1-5	TGCAGCGTATTGACAGGCGATAGCAATCAGCCCCAGCATTTT	CSVLTGDSNQPQHF
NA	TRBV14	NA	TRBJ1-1	TGTGCCAGCAGCCCGGCGGGCTCGCTGAACACTGAAGCTTTCTTT	CASSPAGSLNTEAFF
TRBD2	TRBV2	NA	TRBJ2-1	TGTGCCAGCAGAGCCGGGACTAGCGGGGGCTACAATGAGCAGTTCTTC	CASRAGTSGGYNEQFF
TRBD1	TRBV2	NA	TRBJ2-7	TGTGCCAGCAGTAGCCTGGGACAGGGAAACGAGCAGTACTTC	CASSSLGQGNEQYF
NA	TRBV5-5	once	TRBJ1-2	TGTGCCAGCAGCTCAGACACAAACTATGGCTACACCTTC	CASSSDTNYGYTF
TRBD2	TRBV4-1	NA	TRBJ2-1	TGCGCCAGCAGTCAAAACCGGGGACTAGCGGGAGGGCATGAGCAGTTCTTC	CASSQNRGLAGGHEQFF
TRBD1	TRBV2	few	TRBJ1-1	TGTGCCAGCAGTGAGCAGGGGGCAGTTTTAGCTTTCTTT	CASSEQGAVLAFF
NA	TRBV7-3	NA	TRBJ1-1	TGTGCCAGCAGCCAGGGTACGAACACTGAAGCTTTCTTT	CASSQGTNTEAFF
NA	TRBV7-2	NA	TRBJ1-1	TGTGCCAGCAGGTTCGGGGGGGACACTGAAGCTTTCTTT	CASRFGGDTEAFF
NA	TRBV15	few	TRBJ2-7	TGTGCCACCAGCAGAGGTCCCGGGGACTACGAGCAGTACTTC	CATSRGPGDYEQYF
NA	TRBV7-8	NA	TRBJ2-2	TGTGCCAGCAGCTTCGGGGGTACCACCGGGGAGCTGTTTTTT	CASSFGGTTGELFF
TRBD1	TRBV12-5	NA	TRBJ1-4	TGTGCTAGTGGTTTGGAAGACAGGGGCGTTGAAAAACTGTTTTTT	CASGLEDRGVEKLFF
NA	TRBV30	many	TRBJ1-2	TGTGTCTCGCGGCGGCAGGGGTCGTATGGCTACACCTTC	CVSRRQGSYGYTF
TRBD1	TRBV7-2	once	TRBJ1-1	TGTGCCAGCAGCCCGACAGGGTACACTGAAGCTTTCTTT	CASSPTGYTEAFF
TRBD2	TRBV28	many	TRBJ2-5	TGTGCCAGCAGTTTTCTAGCGGGGTTGGGAGAGACCCAGTACTTC	CASSFLAGLGETQYF
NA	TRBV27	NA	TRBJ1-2	TGTGCCAGCAGTCCCAACCGGGAGAACTATGGCTACACCTTC	CASSPNRENYGYTF
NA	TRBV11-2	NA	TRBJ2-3	TGTGCCAGCAGAGGTGCGGGATCGCCAGATACGCAGTATTTT	CASRGAGSPDTQYF
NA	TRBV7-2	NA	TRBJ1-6	TGTGCCAGCAGCCACTCCCGAGGGGGGGGCGGGAATTCACCCCTCCACTTT	CASSHSRGGGGNSPLHF
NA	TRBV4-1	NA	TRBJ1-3	TGCGCCAGCAGCCAAGCCAACCTTCAGACAGGACGAAGAAACACCATATATTTT	CASSQANLQTGRRNTIYF
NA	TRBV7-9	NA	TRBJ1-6	TGTGCCAGCAGCTTAGGCGGGGTTTCACCCCTCCACTTT	CASSLGGVSPLHF
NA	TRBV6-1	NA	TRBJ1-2	TGTGCCAGCAGTCAGGGAGGGAACTATGGCTACACCTTC	CASSQGGNYGYTF
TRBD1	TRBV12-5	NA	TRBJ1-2	TGTGTTAGTGGCCAAGGGGACAGCATCTATGGCTACACCTTC	CVSGQGDSIYGYTF
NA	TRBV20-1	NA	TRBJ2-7	TGCAGTGCTAGGAAGACTAACGAGCAGTACTTC	CSARKTNEQYF
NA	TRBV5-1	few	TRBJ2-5	TGCGCCAGCAGCTTTAGCGAGAAAGAGACCCAGTACTTC	CASSFSEKETQYF
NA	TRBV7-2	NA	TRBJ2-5	TGTGCCAGCAGCTTATCGGGGTGGGAGACCCAGTACTTC	CASSLSGWETQYF